Below, 26 T cell receptor beta chains from the same sample are listed, as sequenced in a study of identical twins. TCRdb reprocessed the 5' RACE reads with MiXCR, giving one entry per CDR3 protein. This table has roughly 770,000 distinct CDR3 sequences, about 20% appearing once. The data also belong to a second study, concerning T cells expressing NK-cell markers.

Input material: PBMCs. These receptors were collected from a woman aged 18-30 years in good health.

The sample holds a few counts of this clonotype. The chain is built from TRBV6-1 and TRBJ1-1; weak D call: TRBD1 (5 bases). The ends were cut back, 7 bases at V and 10 bases at J, with 19 bases in the middle. Germline CDR1 MNHNS, CDR2 SASEGT. The CDR3 extends over 13 amino acids. The CDR3 nucleotides read TGTGCCAGCATCAATTACGGGGCTATGGCAGCTTTCTTT. Protein: CASINYGAMAAFF.

The sample holds one count of this clonotype. This chain uses TRBV21-1 with TRBJ2-2. TRBV21-1 is shown as a pseudogene. This CDR3 is 15 amino acids long. The CDR3 sequence: CASSTRWRNTGELFF. CDR3 nucleotide sequence: TGTGCCAGCAGCACCCGATGGAGGAACACCGGGGAGCTGTTTTTT.

J is TRBJ2-1 and V is TRBV20-1, with D unresolved. This CDR3 region has 14 residues. Trimming removed 2 bases from V and 5 bases from J, with 13 bases in between. The V gene's germline CDR1 is DFQATT and CDR2 SNEGSKA (reference sequence). CDR3: CSARSVTPHNEQFF. The CDR3 bases are TGCAGTGCTAGAAGTGTGACTCCTCACAATGAGCAGTTCTTC.

This clonotype was observed once. The rearrangement links TRBV19 to TRBJ2-6; 9 bases are a match to TRBD1. The V gene's germline CDR1 is LNHDA and CDR2 SQIVND (reference sequence). CDR3 length: 17 residues. Trimming cost V 4 bases and J 3 bases; bases outside gene matches: 7. The CDR3 bases are TGTGCCAGTAGTAGGGACAGGGTCACCGGTGGGGCCAACGTCCTGACTTTC. Translated: CASSRDRVTGGANVLTF.

This clonotype came up many times. The V gene is TRBV5-1, the J gene TRBJ2-7; the D gene could be TRBD1 or TRBD2 (5 bases each). Germline V gene lookup returns CDR1 SGHRS and CDR2 YFSETQ. CDR3 length: 14 residues. The germline V and J ends were trimmed by 0 bases and 4 bases, with 11 bases remaining between them. CDR3 in DNA: TGCGCCAGCAGCTTGGAGCGGACAACATACGAGCAGTACTTC. It codes for CASSLERTTYEQYF.

The V and J genes are TRBV7-9 and TRBJ2-2; D possibly corresponds to TRBD1 (6 bases). Trimming shortened V by 4 bases and J by 0 bases, and 12 bases separated the two germline ends. The CDR3 contains 16 residues. Per germline, CDR1 SEHNR and CDR2 FQNEAQ (reference sequence). The CDR3 DNA is TGTGCCAGCAGCTCCCCCGGGACATCGAACACCGGGGAGCTGTTTTTT. This codes for CASSSPGTSNTGELFF.

This clonotype was found many times. The chain recombines TRBV12-3 or TRBV12-4 with TRBJ1-2, with D hard to call. The CDR3 consists of 11 residues. With 5 bases removed from V and 4 bases from J, the gap between germline ends came to 5 bases. The CDR3 DNA follows: TGTGCCAGCAGTCCCGCCTATGGCTACACCTTC. Its translation is CASSPAYGYTF.

This clonotype was found a few times. V usage is TRBV12-3 or TRBV12-4 and J usage is TRBJ1-2; no clear D gene. The V end was cut by 2 bases, the J end by 6 bases, with 4 bases between. The CDR3 is 11 amino acids. In nucleotides, the CDR3 is TGTGCCAGCAGTTTATTGGATGGCTACACCTTC. It translates to CASSLLDGYTF.

This rearrangement joins TRBV5-1 to TRBJ2-1; D uncertain. Trimming shortened V by 2 bases and J by 0 bases, and 12 bases separated the two germline ends. CDR3 length equals 16 residues. Germline CDR1 SGHRS, CDR2 YFSETQ. The CDR3 nucleotides are TGCGCCAGCAGCTTACCTCAGAGTAGCTCCTACAATGAGCAGTTCTTC. As protein: CASSLPQSSSYNEQFF.

This clonotype was recorded a few times. The rearrangement joins TRBV20-1 to TRBJ2-1; D is ambiguous. The V end was cut by 3 bases, the J end by 0 bases, with 9 bases between. CDR1 is DFQATT, CDR2 SNEGSKA, per germline (reference sequence). There are 14 residues in the CDR3. Here the CDR3 reads CSASHSRSYNEQFF. In nucleotides, the CDR3 is TGCAGTGCTAGCCACAGCCGCTCCTACAATGAGCAGTTCTTC.

This clonotype was seen at least ten times. The chain recombines TRBV5-1 with TRBJ2-3, with no clear D. V was cut by 0 bases and J by 2 bases, with 7 bases left in between. Germline V lookup: CDR1 SGHRS, CDR2 YFSETQ. The CDR3 is 14 amino acids. CDR3 coding DNA: TGCGCCAGCAGCTTGGGCCGAAACACAGATACGCAGTATTTT. Translating it yields CASSLGRNTDTQYF.

The CDR3 sequence is CASSPRPPPEETQYF. CDR3 coding DNA: TGTGCCAGTAGTCCCCGACCACCCCCCGAAGAGACCCAGTACTTC. J is TRBJ2-5 and V is TRBV12-3 or TRBV12-4; D call uncertain. V dropped 9 bases and J dropped 3 bases, with 20 bases sitting between them. This CDR3 has 15 residues.

The chain joins TRBV29-1 to TRBJ1-2; D is unclear. Trimming removed 3 bases from V and 2 bases from J, with 10 bases in between. CDR3 length equals 13 residues. The germline CDR1 and CDR2 sequences are SQVTM and ANQGSEA. CDR3 DNA: TGCAGCGTTGAGTGGCGTCAGAACTATGGCTACACCTTC. It encodes CSVEWRQNYGYTF.

This clonotype was detected only a few times. The CDR3 nucleotides are TGCAGCGTTGGGGACAGGGAGGGCGGCTACACCTTC. It yields the protein CSVGDREGGYTF. This chain joins TRBV29-1 and TRBJ1-2; 9 bases are shared with TRBD1. This CDR3 region has 12 residues. The germline V gene encodes CDR1 SQVTM and CDR2 ANQGSEA. Trimming took 4 bases from V and 8 from J; bases not matched to a gene: 5.

The chain recombines TRBV7-9 with TRBJ2-7; 8 positions match TRBD1. From germline, CDR1 is SEHNR and CDR2 FQNEAQ (reference sequence). J gave up 3 bases and V 6 bases, and 10 bases lay outside the gene matches. CDR3 length: 15 amino acids. DNA for the CDR3: TGTGCCAGCAGACATGCTCGGGACAGGAGCTACGAGCAGTACTTC. Its translation is CASRHARDRSYEQYF.

This rearrangement joins TRBV12-3 or TRBV12-4 to TRBJ1-1; D uncertain. The CDR3 totals 12 residues. V was pared by 6 bases and J by 3 bases, with 8 bases between. The CDR3 sequence: CASSLTHTEAFF. The CDR3 bases are TGTGCCAGCAGCCTCACTCACACTGAAGCTTTCTTT.

This clonotype was seen only a few times. The chain links TRBV5-6 to TRBJ2-2; D is unclear. Germline lookup yields CDR1 SGHDT and CDR2 YYEEEE. The ends were cut back, 5 bases at V and 4 bases at J, with 9 bases in the middle. The CDR3 length is 13 residues. The CDR3 protein is CASSPWGTGELFF. Written as DNA, the CDR3 is TGTGCCAGCAGTCCTTGGGGCACCGGGGAGCTGTTTTTT.

This chain uses TRBV7-2 with TRBJ2-2, with D perhaps TRBD2 (7 bases). Trimming removed 9 bases from V and 6 bases from J, with 17 bases in between. The CDR3 totals 14 residues. The germline CDR1 and CDR2 sequences are SGHTA and FQGNSA. CDR3 nucleotide sequence: TGTGCCAGTAAACTGGCGGGGGCGGCCGGGGAGCTGTTTTTT. Protein sequence: CASKLAGAAGELFF.

This CDR3 reads CASSYSAGANTGELFF. The CDR3 DNA follows: TGTGCCAGCAGTTACTCTGCAGGCGCGAACACCGGGGAGCTGTTTTTT. The V and J genes are TRBV6-5 and TRBJ2-2, with no clear D. V lost 0 bases and J 0 bases, leaving 8 bases between the germline ends. Germline V gives CDR1 MNHEY, CDR2 SVGAGI. This CDR3 has 16 residues.

The chain employs TRBV3-1 and TRBJ2-3; 8 nucleotides agree with TRBD2. The V and J ends lost 0 bases and 10 bases, in that order; junction bases with no gene match: 3. Germline CDR1 is LGHDT and CDR2 is YNNKEL (reference sequence). The CDR3 loop spans 13 amino acids. For the CDR3, the DNA is TGTGCCAGCAGCCAAGATCCGGGACTAGCGCAGTATTTT. It encodes CASSQDPGLAQYF.

This clonotype was detected only a few times. The chain recombines TRBV12-3 or TRBV12-4 with TRBJ2-2; perhaps TRBD2 as D (6 bases). V lost 7 bases and J lost 1, with 10 bases in between. The CDR3 has 14 amino acids. The CDR3 nucleotides read TGTGCCAGCATCCCCGGGGGGAACACCGGGGAGCTGTTTTTT. Its translation: CASIPGGNTGELFF.

This clonotype was seen only a few times. This rearrangement joins TRBV12-3 or TRBV12-4 to TRBJ2-1; 8 nucleotides align to TRBD1. The CDR3 is made up of 18 amino acids. Trimming took 6 bases from V and 5 from J; bases not matched to a gene: 18. The CDR3 sequence: CASRHGQGFISIHNEQFF. The CDR3 nucleotides read TGTGCCAGCAGACATGGACAGGGATTTATTAGTATACACAATGAGCAGTTCTTC.

This chain links TRBV7-8 with TRBJ2-7; the D gene could be TRBD1 or TRBD2 (6 bases each). V was cut by 8 bases and J by 4 bases, with 18 bases left in between. Germline values: CDR1 SGHVS, CDR2 FQNEAQ. The CDR3 spans 14 residues. CDR3 protein: CASGGGGPYYEQYF. The CDR3 nucleotides read TGTGCCAGCGGAGGAGGGGGACCCTATTACGAGCAGTACTTC.

This clonotype appeared many times. The gene calls are TRBV12-3 or TRBV12-4 and TRBJ1-1; D is possibly TRBD1 (5 bases). This CDR3 spans 14 amino acids. The germline V and J ends were trimmed by 3 bases and 10 bases, with 18 bases remaining between them. CDR3 sequence reads: CASSFTTVTGVAFF. DNA of the CDR3: TGTGCCAGCAGTTTTACGACAGTCACGGGGGTAGCTTTCTTT.

This clonotype occurred a few times. The chain has TRBV20-1 and TRBJ2-2; either TRBD1 or TRBD2 may fit D (5 bases each). The CDR3 is 17 residues long. Trimming took off 3 bases at V and 0 bases at J, with 17 bases between the two ends. From germline, CDR1 is DFQATT and CDR2 SNEGSKA (reference sequence). For the CDR3, the DNA is TGCAGTGCTAGGTTTCGTGGGACCGGACCGAACACCGGGGAGCTGTTTTTT. It encodes CSARFRGTGPNTGELFF.

This clonotype has only a few counts. The gene calls are TRBV9 and TRBJ2-3, with D perhaps TRBD1 (6 bases). The CDR3 sequence is 14 residues long. CDR1 is SGDLS and CDR2 is YYNGEE in the germline V gene. Trimming left V 2 bases short and J 7 bases short, with 14 bases between. The CDR3 DNA reads as TGTGCCAGCAGCGTTGTGGGGGCCGGAAATACGCAGTATTTT. As protein: CASSVVGAGNTQYF.